The 32 T cell receptor beta chains below were found in one sample sequenced in a study of cytomegalovirus exposure and HLA in healthy donors. Primers for the PCR totalled 60 Vbeta and 13 Jbeta. Generated by immunoSEQ multiplex PCR, the TCRdb table keeps only in-frame clones and is missing some. The profile shows about 190,000 clones, more than 70% of them singletons. What was sequenced was PBMCs. The receptors come from a man aged 25-40 years in good health and CMV-seropositive.

The chain is built from TRBV6-5 and TRBJ1-3, with 11 positions matching TRBD1. The CDR3 length is 16 residues. Trimming removed 4 bases from V and 3 bases from J; junction bases left unmatched: 5. Per germline, CDR1 MNHEY and CDR2 SVGAGI. In DNA, the CDR3 is TGTGCCAGCAGTTCGGACAGGGGGCCTGGTGGAAACACCATATATTTT. It encodes CASSSDRGPGGNTIYF.

The sample holds one count of this clone. The chain employs TRBV19 and TRBJ1-1; no firm D call. CDR1 is LNHDA, CDR2 SQIVND, per germline (reference sequence). There are 12 residues in the CDR3. The V end lost 5 bases, the J end lost 4 bases, and 8 bases lay between the germline ends. CDR3 in amino acids: CASSGLGTEAFF. The CDR3 nucleotides read TGTGCCAGTAGTGGCCTTGGCACTGAAGCTTTCTTT. The variable domain in full, completed from reference TRBV19 and TRBJ1-1, reads DGGITQSPKYLFRKEGQNVTLSCEQNLNHDAMYWYRQDPGQGLRLIYYSQIVNDFQKGDIAEGYSVSREKKESFPLTVTSAQKNPTAFYLCASSGLGTEAFFGQGTRLTVV.

The chain combines TRBV18 with TRBJ2-2, with D maybe TRBD1 (5 bases). V dropped 2 bases and J dropped 0 bases, with 13 bases sitting between them. CDR1 and CDR2 (germline): KGHSH, LQKENI. The CDR3 has 17 amino acids. Here the CDR3 reads CASSPIRQNSNTGELFF. In nucleotides, the CDR3 is TGTGCCAGCTCACCAATAAGACAGAACTCGAACACCGGGGAGCTGTTTTTT. The whole variable domain, filled in from reference TRBV18 and TRBJ2-2, reads NAGVMQNPRHLVRRRGQEARLRCSPMKGHSHVYWYRQLPEEGLKFMVYLQKENIIDESGMPKERFSAEFPKEGPSILRIQQVVRGDSAAYFCASSPIRQNSNTGELFFGEGSRLTVL.

The chain links TRBV19 to TRBJ2-7; a weak D match, TRBD2 (6 bases). The CDR3 runs to 17 residues. CDR1 is LNHDA and CDR2 is SQIVND in the germline V gene (reference sequence). The V end was cut by 4 bases, the J end by 2 bases, with 21 bases between. The CDR3 is CASSKIAGYPSPYEQYF. The CDR3 DNA is TGTGCCAGTAGTAAAATCGCGGGGTACCCCTCCCCCTACGAGCAGTACTTC.

V and J are TRBV18 and TRBJ2-7; TRBD1 agrees at 7 bases. Germline CDR1 is KGHSH and CDR2 is LQKENI. The CDR3 is 15 amino acids. V gave up 4 bases and J gave up 0 bases; unmatched junction bases: 6. The CDR3 loop is CASSRAGTDSYEQYF. The CDR3 DNA follows: TGTGCCAGCTCACGGGCCGGGACAGACTCCTACGAGCAGTACTTC. Complete variable domain (other parts from reference TRBV18 and TRBJ2-7): NAGVMQNPRHLVRRRGQEARLRCSPMKGHSHVYWYRQLPEEGLKFMVYLQKENIIDESGMPKERFSAEFPKEGPSILRIQQVVRGDSAAYFCASSRAGTDSYEQYFGPGTRLTVT.

The V call is TRBV5-1, the J call TRBJ2-2; a possible D gene is TRBD1 (6 bases). The germline V gene has CDR1 SGHRS and CDR2 YFSETQ. The CDR3 is 15 residues long. CDR3 coding DNA: TGCGCTCGGCCGGAAAGGACAGTCTTTTGGGGGGAGCTGTTTTTT. This codes for CARPERTVFWGELFF.

The chain joins TRBV15 to TRBJ1-5, with a weak D call TRBD1 (5 bases). The CDR3 runs 14 residues. Per germline, CDR1 LNHNV and CDR2 YYDKDF (reference sequence). Trimming shortened V by 2 bases and J by 5 bases, and 10 bases separated the two germline ends. CDR3 bases: TGTGCCACCAGCAGAATCGGGGGGTATCAGCCCCAGCATTTT. It is translated as CATSRIGGYQPQHF.

This chain joins TRBV19 and TRBJ2-1; TRBD2 matches 13 bases. CDR3 length: 16 amino acids. J lost 3 bases, V lost 5 bases, and 4 bases had no gene match. Germline V gene lookup returns CDR1 LNHDA and CDR2 SQIVND (reference sequence). The chain's CDR3 is CASSLRTSGSYNEQFF. In DNA, the CDR3 is TGTGCCAGTAGTCTTCGGACTAGCGGGAGCTACAATGAGCAGTTCTTC.

Concerning this clone: Other DNA sequences in this sample translate to the same CDR3. The chain carries TRBV4-2 and TRBJ2-1; 10 bases are a match to TRBD2. Germline V CDR1 and CDR2: LGHNA, YNFKEQ. The CDR3 totals 15 residues. The V segment lost 1 base and the J segment 5 bases; nucleotides outside the gene matches: 2. CDR3 amino acids: CASSQGTSGNNEQFF. The DNA of the CDR3 is TGTGCCAGCAGCCAAGGCACTAGCGGGAACAATGAGCAGTTCTTC.

This rearrangement joins TRBV7-8 to TRBJ2-1, with D possibly being TRBD2 (6 bases). Germline loops: CDR1 SGHVS, CDR2 FQNEAQ. CDR3 size: 15 residues. The ends were cut back, 5 bases at V and 7 bases at J, with 18 bases in the middle. The DNA for the CDR3 is TGTGCCAGCAGCCGCCGGGTGGGGGGAGTTAATGAGCAGTTCTTC. Protein: CASSRRVGGVNEQFF.

The chain employs TRBV4-1 and TRBJ1-4, with D uncertain. Germline V CDR1 and CDR2: MGHRA, YSYEKL. The CDR3 totals 15 residues. V lost 4 bases and J 8 bases, leaving 17 bases between the germline ends. The CDR3 coding sequence is TGCGCCAGCAGCCCCTCCGGAGGCTCTCGGGAAAAACTGTTTTTT. Protein: CASSPSGGSREKLFF.

This clone has only a few counts. The V call is TRBV20-1, the J call TRBJ2-7, with a possible D match to TRBD2 (5 bases). The CDR3 extends over 11 amino acids. Germline CDR1 DFQATT, CDR2 SNEGSKA (reference sequence). The ends were cut back, 5 bases at V and 4 bases at J, with 9 bases in the middle. This CDR3 is CSALGLYEQYF. DNA of the CDR3: TGCAGTGCTTTAGGACTGTACGAGCAGTACTTC.

The table lists this clone with a few counts. CDR3 amino acids: CASSPAGQGGQETQYF. The DNA of the CDR3 is TGTGCCAGCAGCCCTGCGGGACAGGGGGGACAAGAGACCCAGTACTTC. The chain uses TRBV5-6 and TRBJ2-5; 11 bases agree with TRBD1. CDR1 is SGHDT, CDR2 YYEEEE, per germline. Trimming at V came to 4 bases and at J to 2 bases, leaving 7 bases not matched to a gene. The CDR3 runs to 16 residues.

The rearrangement uses TRBV7-2 and TRBJ2-5, with D maybe TRBD2 (5 bases). The CDR3 spans 14 residues. V lost 5 bases to trimming and J lost 1 base, with 11 bases between them. From germline, CDR1 is SGHTA and CDR2 FQGNSA. The CDR3 coding sequence is TGTGCCAGCAGCCGGATTCGGGGCCAAGAGACCCAGTACTTC. This codes for CASSRIRGQETQYF.

The chain employs TRBV4-1 and TRBJ2-7; 7 bases map to TRBD1. The junction had 6 bases not matched to a gene; V was cut back by 10 bases and J by 0 bases. Germline loops: CDR1 MGHRA, CDR2 YSYEKL. This CDR3 is built from 13 residues. The CDR3 nucleotides read TGCGCCACCCCACAGGGGCCCTCCTACGAGCAGTACTTC. Translated: CATPQGPSYEQYF.

The V call is TRBV19, the J call TRBJ1-2, with D maybe TRBD1 (5 bases). The germline gives CDR1 LNHDA, CDR2 SQIVND (reference sequence). The CDR3 has 12 residues. Trimming removed 8 bases from V and 8 bases from J, with 15 bases in between. The CDR3 nucleotides are TGTGCCAGTGGCGGGACCGGTCGGGGCTACACCTTC. It translates to CASGGTGRGYTF.

The J gene is TRBJ2-7, the V gene TRBV5-1; 12 bases are a match to TRBD1. V dropped 3 bases and J dropped 5; count of bases not matched to a gene: 3. The CDR3 has 14 amino acids. CDR1 and CDR2 from the germline V gene are SGHRS and YFSETQ. CDR3 residues: CASSSGQGADEQYF. DNA for the CDR3: TGCGCCAGCAGCTCGGGACAGGGGGCCGACGAGCAGTACTTC.

This clone was counted a single time. Here the CDR3 reads CASSPQTGGYTF. The CDR3 DNA reads as TGCGCCAGCAGCCCCCAGACAGGTGGCTACACCTTC. This chain joins TRBV4-1 and TRBJ1-2; D perhaps matches TRBD1 (6 bases). V lost 4 bases to trimming and J lost 7 bases, with 10 bases between them. Germline V gene data show CDR1 as MGHRA and CDR2 as YSYEKL. CDR3 length: 12 amino acids.

The V call is TRBV2, the J call TRBJ1-1, with 7 bases lining up with TRBD1. Trimming removed 5 bases from V and 0 bases from J; junction bases left unmatched: 6. The CDR3 has 15 amino acids. Germline CDR1 is SNHLY and CDR2 is FYNNEI. This CDR3 is CASSQQGSMNTEAFF. The CDR3 region has the DNA TGTGCCAGCAGTCAACAGGGGAGCATGAACACTGAAGCTTTCTTT.

The V gene is TRBV28, the J gene TRBJ1-3; no definite D call. V was trimmed by 5 bases and J by 4 bases, leaving 12 bases between them. Germline lookup yields CDR1 MDHEN and CDR2 SYDVKM. The CDR3 spans 14 residues. DNA for the CDR3: TGTGCCAGCAGTACCACAGAGTACGGAAACACCATATATTTT. It yields the protein CASSTTEYGNTIYF.

This clone was seen only a few times. The chain carries TRBV5-1 and TRBJ1-6, with D hard to call. Germline V gene lookup returns CDR1 SGHRS and CDR2 YFSETQ. The V and J ends lost 4 bases and 7 bases respectively, with 15 bases between them. CDR3 length equals 15 residues. Here the CDR3 reads CASSPREIPNSPLHF. CDR3 DNA: TGCGCCAGCAGCCCAAGGGAGATACCAAATTCACCCCTCCACTTT.

This clone was picked up a small number of times. The chain carries TRBV7-8 and TRBJ2-2, with 14 bases lining up with TRBD2. Looked up from germline, CDR1 is SGHVS and CDR2 is FQNEAQ. J lost 4 bases, V lost 4 bases, and 8 bases had no gene match. This CDR3 is built from 18 residues. CDR3 nucleotides: TGTGCCAGCAGCTGGGGACTAGCGGGGGCGAGACTCACCGGGGAGCTGTTTTTT. This sequence encodes CASSWGLAGARLTGELFF.

This clone was detected a few times. The J gene is TRBJ2-5, the V gene TRBV7-2, with 11 bases lining up with TRBD2. The CDR3 sequence is 17 residues long. The V gene end was trimmed by 1 base and the J gene end by 5 bases; junction bases not matched to a gene: 9. From germline, CDR1 is SGHTA and CDR2 FQGNSA. The CDR3 region is CASSLVGRLAGSETQYF. The CDR3 nucleotides are TGTGCCAGCAGCTTAGTCGGTAGACTAGCGGGATCGGAGACCCAGTACTTC.

The CDR3 reads CASSERTSGGVHNEQFF. CDR3 nucleotide sequence: TGTGCCAGCAGTGAGAGGACTAGCGGGGGGGTGCACAATGAGCAGTTCTTC. The rearrangement uses TRBV6-1 and TRBJ2-1; the match to TRBD2 covers 15 bases. The ends lost 3 bases at V and 5 bases at J; junction bases unmatched: 5. CDR3 length: 17 amino acids. Looked up from germline, CDR1 is MNHNS and CDR2 is SASEGT.

CDR3 residues: CASRVDLGGGKLFF. In nucleotides, the CDR3 is TGTGCCAGCAGGGTAGACCTCGGGGGGGGAAAACTGTTTTTT. The chain joins TRBV2 to TRBJ1-4, with D possibly TRBD1 on 5 matching bases. Germline V lookup: CDR1 SNHLY, CDR2 FYNNEI. The CDR3 extends over 14 amino acids. V shed 6 bases and J shed 10 bases, with 18 bases lying between them.

The chain links TRBV29-1 to TRBJ2-3; the match to TRBD2 covers 11 bases. V shed 8 bases, J shed 1 base, and the junction held 5 bases outside the gene matches. The CDR3 loop spans 14 amino acids. CDR1 and CDR2 (germline): SQVTM, ANQGSEA. The CDR3 DNA reads as TGCAGCTCTAGCGGGAGGCTGGGCACAGATACGCAGTATTTT. This sequence encodes CSSSGRLGTDTQYF.

This sequence joins TRBV10-3 and TRBJ2-5; TRBD1 matches at 7 bases. The end of the DNA aligns better with TRBJ2-7, so the J call may be wrong. Germline V gene data show CDR1 as ENHRY and CDR2 as SYGVKD. The CDR3 has 14 residues. CDR3 residues: CAITTGMNSYEQYF. CDR3 DNA: TGTGCCATCACGACAGGGATGAACTCCTACGAGCAGTACTTC.

The chain recombines TRBV7-9 with TRBJ2-1, with 9 bases fitting TRBD1. CDR3 size: 14 residues. Germline CDR1 reads SEHNR; CDR2 reads FQNEAQ (reference sequence). J lost 7 bases, V lost 5 bases, and 6 bases had no gene match. DNA of the CDR3: TGTGCCAGCAGCCGAGAGACAGGGGGAAATGAGCAGTTCTTC. Its translation: CASSRETGGNEQFF.

This chain joins TRBV6-5 and TRBJ1-5; TRBD1 agrees at 9 bases. The V gene's germline CDR1 is MNHEY and CDR2 SVGAGI. The CDR3 covers 14 residues. With V trimmed by 8 bases and J by 7 bases, 9 bases remained unmatched. CDR3 residues: CASLGTGPAQPQHF. DNA of the CDR3: TGTGCCAGCCTGGGGACAGGGCCGGCCCAGCCCCAGCATTTT.

This clone was recorded a few times. J is TRBJ2-3 and V is TRBV18, with 11 bases identical to TRBD2. This CDR3 spans 16 amino acids. The J segment lost 3 bases and the V segment lost 3 bases, leaving 5 bases of the junction unmatched. Germline assignment: CDR1 KGHSH and CDR2 LQKENI. CDR3 DNA sequence: TGTGCCAGCTCACCTCTAGCGGGAGGAATTACAGATACGCAGTATTTT. Translating gives CASSPLAGGITDTQYF.

V and J are TRBV6-1 and TRBJ2-7; D is possibly TRBD1 (6 bases). V dropped 4 bases and J dropped 1 base, with 17 bases sitting between them. Germline values: CDR1 MNHNS, CDR2 SASEGT. The CDR3 is made up of 16 amino acids. CDR3 in amino acids: CASSVGWYRDSYEQYF. CDR3 coding DNA: TGTGCCAGCAGTGTAGGGTGGTACAGGGATTCCTACGAGCAGTACTTC.

This clone was recorded many times. The V call is TRBV7-9, the J call TRBJ2-3; D call uncertain. The CDR3 contains 15 residues. Germline CDR1 SEHNR, CDR2 FQNEAQ (reference sequence). The ends were cut back, 5 bases at V and 6 bases at J, with 18 bases in the middle. CDR3 in DNA: TGTGCCAGCAGCGGGCCAGGCCTATACCGGGATACGCAGTATTTT. It is translated as CASSGPGLYRDTQYF.